This entry describes one T cell receptor (beta chain). These data are taken from a study of T cell changes during pregnancy in multiple sclerosis. TCRdb keeps only in-frame clones here, not all; method: immunoSEQ multiplex PCR. The sample carries about 98,000 clones, under 95% recorded once. Germline V gene sequence: CDR1 LGHNA, CDR2 YNFKEQ. CDR3 length: 15 residues. Trimming left V 2 bases short and J 5 bases short, with 13 bases between. The sequence was collected from a female donor in good health, enrolled as a control in a pregnancy study. This chain connects TRBV4-2 to TRBJ1-5, with D possibly being TRBD1 (5 bases). The input for sequencing was peripheral blood, taken after pregnancy. The CDR3 is CASSQSDSLDQPQHF. The CDR3 DNA reads TGTGCCAGCAGCCAATCTGACAGCCTAGATCAGCCCCAGCATTTT.